The 3 T cell receptor beta chains presented below share a single source sample, sequenced in a study of blood T cell repertoires in COVID-19. Using immunoSEQ multiplex PCR, the repertoire was profiled, and TCRdb retains in-frame clones only, with some absent. The profile covers some 360,000 clones, with more than 70% appearing a single time and roughly 2.1% taken by the ten largest. The sequenced material came from peripheral blood. These receptor sequences come from a woman aged 55-69 years with COVID-19, enrolled during active disease.

This clone has more than one count but fewer than ten. The chain recombines TRBV7-2 with TRBJ1-2; 9 nucleotides match TRBD1. V trimming: 1 base; J trimming: 2 bases; junction bases outside the gene matches: 2. Germline-derived CDR1 and CDR2 are SGHTA and FQGNSA. This CDR3 has 15 residues. The CDR3: CASSLDTGGNYGYTF. Here the CDR3 DNA reads TGTGCCAGCAGCTTAGATACAGGGGGCAACTATGGCTACACCTTC.

This rearrangement joins TRBV5-1 to TRBJ1-3; 7 bases agree with TRBD1. J lost 0 bases, V lost 1 base, and 19 bases had no gene match. The CDR3 contains 21 residues. Germline CDR1 and CDR2: SGHRS and YFSETQ. CDR3 sequence (DNA): TGCGCCAGCAGCTTGCTGTTTTCCCCCCGAGGGGGCCAGTACTCTGGAAACACCATATATTTT. Translated, it gives CASSLLFSPRGGQYSGNTIYF.

The gene calls are TRBV9 and TRBJ2-5, with 7 positions matching TRBD1. Germline V lookup: CDR1 SGDLS, CDR2 YYNGEE. The CDR3 length is 14 residues. V lost 1 base, J lost 1 base, and 1 base stayed unmatched. This CDR3 reads CASSVSGGQETQYF. Written as DNA, the CDR3 is TGTGCCAGCAGCGTATCAGGGGGCCAAGAGACCCAGTACTTC.